The 22 T cell receptor beta chains listed next were all sequenced from one sample in a study of T cells after yellow fever vaccination. A single record per CDR3 protein comes from TCRdb applying MiXCR to the 5' RACE reads. This sample carries around 310,000 distinct CDR3 sequences, 8.5% to 9% of them seen once, and the ten largest clones take under 20%. The sequences come from PBMCs, collected on the day of the first yellow fever vaccination. These receptor sequences come from a man younger than 35 who received the YFV17D yellow fever vaccine.

The sample holds one count of this clonotype. This chain uses TRBV10-3 with TRBJ2-1; possibly TRBD1 or TRBD2 for D (5 bases each). Germline V gene lookup returns CDR1 ENHRY and CDR2 SYGVKD. This CDR3 spans 13 amino acids. V was clipped by 7 bases and J by 8 bases, with 15 bases between them. CDR3 loop: CAIIVVGDDEQFF. The CDR3 bases are TGTGCCATCATTGTTGTAGGGGACGATGAGCAGTTCTTC.

The chain links TRBV30 to TRBJ1-1; 8 nucleotides line up with TRBD1. Germline V gene sequence: CDR1 GTSNPN, CDR2 SVGIG (reference sequence). The CDR3 totals 17 residues. Trimming took 0 bases from V and 5 from J; bases not matched to a gene: 14. CDR3 residues: CAWSVLGQGLFGTEAFF. CDR3 in DNA: TGTGCCTGGAGTGTACTCGGACAGGGCCTTTTTGGGACTGAAGCTTTCTTT.

This clonotype was counted only a few times. This sequence joins TRBV6-2 or TRBV6-3 and TRBJ2-7; TRBD1 is a possible D gene (6 bases). The length of the CDR3 is 14 residues. Germline V gene data show CDR1 as MNHEY and CDR2 as SVGEGT. V was trimmed by 6 bases and J by 5 bases, leaving 17 bases between them. The CDR3 region has the DNA TGTGCCAGCAGCTGGGTCAGGGGACCCCACGAGCAGTACTTC. It encodes CASSWVRGPHEQYF.

In this sample, this clonotype turned up a few times. V usage is TRBV20-1 and J usage is TRBJ2-7; 8 bases are shared with TRBD2. The CDR3 consists of 16 residues. V was clipped by 6 bases and J by 0 bases; unmatched bases: 13. The germline CDR1 and CDR2 sequences are DFQATT and SNEGSKA (reference sequence). In nucleotides, the CDR3 is TGCAGTGCCTTGGGTCTGAGGGGGACTAGCTCCTACGAGCAGTACTTC. Its translation: CSALGLRGTSSYEQYF.

In this sample, this clonotype turned up a few times. The CDR3 nucleotides are TGTGCCAGCAGCTTGGATCGGAGTCAGGGGGCTGGCTACACCTTC. It is translated as CASSLDRSQGAGYTF. The rearrangement joins TRBV5-4 to TRBJ1-2, with TRBD1 matching over 8 bases. The ends lost 0 bases at V and 7 bases at J; junction bases unmatched: 8. The CDR3 runs 15 residues. Germline CDR1 reads SGHNT; CDR2 reads YYREEE (reference sequence).

V usage is TRBV15 and J usage is TRBJ1-5, with TRBD1 matching 7 bases. Trimming removed 1 base from V and 0 bases from J; junction bases left unmatched: 6. This CDR3 is built from 17 residues. Germline CDR1 and CDR2: LNHNV and YYDKDF (reference sequence). The CDR3 region has the DNA TGTGCCACCAGCAGAGGACAGGGAAGCAATAGCAATCAGCCCCAGCATTTT. As protein: CATSRGQGSNSNQPQHF.

This clonotype was counted between two and nine times. This rearrangement joins TRBV6-2 or TRBV6-3 to TRBJ2-2; weak D call: TRBD1 (6 bases). CDR1 is MNHEY and CDR2 is SVGEGT in the germline V gene. This CDR3 is 16 amino acids long. The germline V and J ends were trimmed by 7 bases and 4 bases, with 19 bases remaining between them. The CDR3 loop is CASTEWGPLGTGELFF. Here the CDR3 DNA reads TGTGCCAGCACTGAGTGGGGGCCACTGGGCACCGGGGAGCTGTTTTTT.

A few counts support this clonotype. J is TRBJ1-3 and V is TRBV25-1; 8 positions agree with TRBD1. Trimming at V came to 5 bases and at J to 4 bases, leaving 4 bases not matched to a gene. CDR3 size: 14 residues. Germline CDR1 is MGHDK and CDR2 is SYGVNS. In nucleotides, the CDR3 is TGTGCCAGCAGTACCGGGACAGGAGGAAACACCATATATTTT. As protein: CASSTGTGGNTIYF.

The rearrangement uses TRBV29-1 and TRBJ2-5; D is undetermined. CDR3 length: 12 residues. The V end was cut by 4 bases, the J end by 2 bases, with 8 bases between. Germline CDR1 SQVTM, CDR2 ANQGSEA. CDR3 in amino acids: CSVGLIQETQYF. The CDR3 DNA reads TGCAGCGTTGGACTGATTCAAGAGACCCAGTACTTC.

This clonotype has a handful of counts. The V gene is TRBV12-3 or TRBV12-4, the J gene TRBJ2-1; unclear D gene. V was shortened by 0 bases and J by 9 bases, with 0 bases between the two germline ends. The CDR3 has 10 amino acids. CDR3 sequence (DNA): TGTGCCAGCAGTTTAGCTGAGCAGTTCTTC. It encodes CASSLAEQFF.

This clonotype was counted at least ten times. The V and J genes are TRBV5-1 and TRBJ2-5, with D unresolved. CDR1 and CDR2 (germline): SGHRS, YFSETQ. The CDR3 extends over 14 amino acids. V was trimmed by 0 bases and J by 1 base, leaving 7 bases between them. CDR3 protein: CASSLGVLQETQYF. DNA for the CDR3: TGCGCCAGCAGCTTGGGGGTCCTCCAAGAGACCCAGTACTTC.

This clonotype was observed many times. The V call is TRBV27, the J call TRBJ2-1; D may be TRBD2 (7 bases). Trimming removed 2 bases from V and 10 bases from J, with 12 bases in between. This CDR3 contains 13 residues. The germline V gene has CDR1 MNHEY and CDR2 SMNVEV (reference sequence). CDR3 nucleotide sequence: TGTGCCAGCAGTTTAGGGGGGGCCGGGGAGCAGTTCTTC. Protein sequence: CASSLGGAGEQFF.

This clonotype was detected only a few times. The chain couples TRBV20-1 to TRBJ1-4; TRBD1 might be the D (6 bases). The CDR3 has 16 amino acids. Germline assignment: CDR1 DFQATT and CDR2 SNEGSKA (reference sequence). V gave up 6 bases and J gave up 0 bases, with 17 bases separating them. In nucleotides, the CDR3 is TGCAGTGCCATTACATGGACAGAAGCAACTAATGAAAAACTGTTTTTT. Translation gives CSAITWTEATNEKLFF.

This clonotype has at least ten counts. The V gene is TRBV28, the J gene TRBJ2-1, with D tentatively TRBD2 (5 bases). The CDR3 is 17 amino acids. Trimming cost V 4 bases and J 5 bases, with 21 bases left between them. CDR1 is MDHEN and CDR2 is SYDVKM in the germline V gene. CDR3 DNA sequence: TGTGCCAGCAGTTCTCCCGGAGTAGCGTCGCGGGACAATGAGCAGTTCTTC. It is translated as CASSSPGVASRDNEQFF.

This clonotype was counted between two and nine times. This sequence joins TRBV20-1 and TRBJ2-5; the match to TRBD1 covers 9 bases. The V gene's germline CDR1 is DFQATT and CDR2 SNEGSKA (reference sequence). The CDR3 length is 14 residues. Germline trimming cut 7 bases from V and 5 bases from J; bases unmatched to any gene: 11. DNA for the CDR3: TGCAGTGTCGCCTCCGGGACAGGGAAGGAGACCCAGTACTTC. The encoded protein is CSVASGTGKETQYF.

The chain carries TRBV28 and TRBJ2-7, with 9 bases identical to TRBD1. Trimming removed 6 bases from V and 5 bases from J; junction bases left unmatched: 11. The CDR3 is made up of 15 amino acids. Germline CDR1 MDHEN, CDR2 SYDVKM. CDR3 sequence reads: CASSLGGQGVHEQYV. The CDR3 DNA follows: TGTGCCAGCAGCCTCGGGGGACAGGGCGTCCACGAGCAGTACGTC.

This clonotype has only a few counts. V and J are TRBV12-3 or TRBV12-4 and TRBJ2-7; maybe TRBD2 (5 bases). The length of the CDR3 is 16 residues. With 5 bases removed from V and 2 bases from J, the gap between germline ends came to 19 bases. CDR3 protein: CASSTPNGESAYEQYF. The CDR3, as DNA: TGTGCCAGCAGTACCCCTAACGGGGAATCTGCCTACGAGCAGTACTTC.

The gene calls are TRBV9 and TRBJ1-1; D call uncertain. The CDR3 has 13 residues. V lost 0 bases and J lost 3, with 6 bases in between. Germline V gene lookup returns CDR1 SGDLS and CDR2 YYNGEE. In DNA, the CDR3 is TGTGCCAGCAGCGTAGATCAGCACACTGAAGCTTTCTTT. Amino acid sequence: CASSVDQHTEAFF.

This clonotype has just a few counts. The chain is built from TRBV25-1 and TRBJ2-1, with D unclear. V lost 4 bases, J lost 4 bases, and 8 bases lay in between. CDR1 MGHDK and CDR2 SYGVNS come from the germline V gene. The CDR3 spans 13 residues. CDR3 sequence (DNA): TGTGCCAGCAGTGGCCCCGATTACAATGAGCAGTTCTTC. Protein product: CASSGPDYNEQFF. Full variable domain (remainder filled in from reference TRBV25-1 and TRBJ2-1): EADIYQTPRYLVIGTGKKITLECSQTMGHDKMYWYQQDPGMELHLIHYSYGVNSTEKGDLSSESTVSRIRTEHFPLTLESARPSHTSQYLCASSGPDYNEQFFGPGTRLTVL.

The J gene is TRBJ2-5, the V gene TRBV27, with D perhaps matching TRBD2 (6 bases). Trimming left V 2 bases short and J 3 bases short, with 10 bases between. Germline V gives CDR1 MNHEY, CDR2 SMNVEV (reference sequence). CDR3 length: 14 residues. Here the CDR3 DNA reads TGTGCCAGCAGTTTACTAGCGAGCGAAGAGACCCAGTACTTC. Amino acid sequence: CASSLLASEETQYF.

This clonotype was detected only a few times. This rearrangement joins TRBV3-1 to TRBJ1-6; D unresolved. The CDR3 length is 14 residues. Trimming stripped 4 bases from V and 7 bases from J, with 11 bases between. Germline V gene data show CDR1 as LGHDT and CDR2 as YNNKEL (reference sequence). CDR3 residues: CASSLVRQNSPLHF. The CDR3 nucleotides are TGTGCCAGCAGCCTGGTCAGACAAAATTCACCCCTCCACTTT. Full variable domain (rest looked up from reference TRBV3-1 and TRBJ1-6): DTAVSQTPKYLVTQMGNDKSIKCEQNLGHDTMYWYKQDSKKFLKIMFSYNNKELIINETVPNRFSPKSPDKAHLNLHINSLELGDSAVYFCASSLVRQNSPLHFGNGTRLTVT.

In this sample, this clonotype turned up many times. The chain couples TRBV29-1 to TRBJ1-2; 8 positions agree with TRBD1. This CDR3 has 11 residues. Germline V CDR1 and CDR2: SQVTM, ANQGSEA. Trimming took 4 bases from V and 9 from J; bases not matched to a gene: 4. This CDR3 is CSVGRDRRYTF. The DNA for the CDR3 is TGCAGCGTTGGCCGGGACAGGCGCTACACCTTC. Full variable domain (remainder filled in from reference TRBV29-1 and TRBJ1-2): SAVISQKPSRDICQRGTSLTIQCQVDSQVTMMFWYRQQPGQSLTLIATANQGSEATYESGFVIDKFPISRPNLTFSTLTVSNMSPEDSSIYLCSVGRDRRYTFGSGTRLTVV.